The next 13 T cell receptor beta chains were all read from a single sample in a study of cytomegalovirus exposure and HLA in healthy donors. Assay: immunoSEQ multiplex PCR; the TCRdb copy retains only in-frame clones and omits some. The table has about 43,000 clones, roughly 92% seen once. Input material: PBMCs. These receptor sequences come from a man aged 18 to 29 in good health and CMV-seronegative.

This rearrangement joins TRBV7-2 to TRBJ2-3; D is perhaps TRBD1 (5 bases). CDR1 and CDR2 (germline): SGHTA, FQGNSA. The CDR3 runs to 15 residues. V lost 2 bases, J lost 2 bases, and 11 bases lay in between. CDR3: CASSLWWGSTDTQYF. The CDR3 DNA is TGTGCCAGCAGCTTATGGTGGGGCTCCACAGATACGCAGTATTTT.

The chain couples TRBV28 to TRBJ1-4, with 8 positions matching TRBD1. The CDR3 sequence is 18 residues long. In germline, CDR1 is MDHEN, CDR2 SYDVKM. After removal of 6 bases from V and 0 bases from J, the junction contained 12 bases not matched to a gene. This CDR3 is CASSTRTGFGATNEKLFF. The CDR3 DNA is TGTGCCAGCAGCACCCGGACAGGGTTTGGGGCAACTAATGAAAAACTGTTTTTT.

The CDR3 loop reads CASSLRGQETQYF. The DNA for the CDR3 is TGTGCCAGCAGCTTAAGGGGTCAAGAGACCCAGTACTTC. V and J are TRBV5-8 and TRBJ2-5, with a weak D call TRBD1 (5 bases). The V end lost 2 bases, the J end lost 2 bases, and 7 bases lay between the germline ends. This CDR3 is 13 amino acids long. From germline, CDR1 is SGHTS and CDR2 YDEGEE.

The chain carries TRBV10-3 and TRBJ1-1; 7 bases map to TRBD1. The CDR3 runs 13 residues. CDR1 is ENHRY, CDR2 SYGVKD, per germline. The J segment lost 3 bases and the V segment lost 6 bases, leaving 4 bases of the junction unmatched. In nucleotides, the CDR3 is TGTGCCATCAGGATTACAGGGGACACTGAAGCTTTCTTT. This codes for CAIRITGDTEAFF.

This chain links TRBV28 with TRBJ2-5; 7 bases agree with TRBD1. The V gene end was trimmed by 10 bases and the J gene end by 2 bases; junction bases not matched to a gene: 13. This CDR3 has 15 residues. The germline gives CDR1 MDHEN, CDR2 SYDVKM. The CDR3 sequence: CATIDLQGRQETQYF. The CDR3 DNA is TGTGCCACCATAGACCTACAGGGGAGACAAGAGACCCAGTACTTC.

The chain couples TRBV7-9 to TRBJ2-5; a possible D gene is TRBD1 (5 bases). This CDR3 has 15 residues. V lost 5 bases to trimming and J lost 2 bases, with 15 bases between them. Germline V lookup: CDR1 SEHNR, CDR2 FQNEAQ (reference sequence). The DNA of the CDR3 is TGTGCCAGCAGCCAAGACTTGGGGCCGCAAGAGACCCAGTACTTC. This encodes CASSQDLGPQETQYF.

The chain carries TRBV28 and TRBJ1-1; 11 positions agree with TRBD1. From germline, CDR1 is MDHEN and CDR2 SYDVKM. The CDR3 is 13 residues long. V gave up 6 bases and J gave up 9 bases; unmatched junction bases: 6. This chain's CDR3 is CASRRTGGPQAFF. The CDR3 DNA follows: TGTGCCAGCAGAAGGACAGGGGGCCCTCAAGCTTTCTTT.

The chain joins TRBV29-1 to TRBJ2-1, with D unclear. The V gene lost 0 bases and the J gene lost 0 bases, with 15 bases spanning the gap. This CDR3 is built from 17 residues. Germline values: CDR1 SQVTM, CDR2 ANQGSEA. In nucleotides, the CDR3 is TGCAGCGTTGAAGATCCCCTGAGATTTAGCTCCTACAATGAGCAGTTCTTC. It yields the protein CSVEDPLRFSSYNEQFF.

V gene TRBV18 combines with J gene TRBJ2-2, with D tentatively TRBD1 (6 bases). The V and J ends lost 0 bases and 7 bases respectively, with 9 bases between them. The CDR3 contains 14 residues. Germline CDR1 reads KGHSH; CDR2 reads LQKENI. CDR3 residues: CASSPPATGGELFF. CDR3 nucleotide sequence: TGTGCCAGCTCACCACCGGCGACAGGCGGGGAGCTGTTTTTT. Using reference TRBV18 and TRBJ2-2 for the parts outside the CDR3, the full variable domain is NAGVMQNPRHLVRRRGQEARLRCSPMKGHSHVYWYRQLPEEGLKFMVYLQKENIIDESGMPKERFSAEFPKEGPSILRIQQVVRGDSAAYFCASSPPATGGELFFGEGSRLTVL.

The V and J genes are TRBV5-5 and TRBJ1-4; D perhaps matches TRBD1 (6 bases). Germline CDR1 and CDR2: SGHKS and YYEKEE (reference sequence). Trimming left V 0 bases short and J 1 base short, with 13 bases between. The CDR3 length is 17 residues. The CDR3 loop is CASSLGRTGRTNEKLFF. Written as DNA, the CDR3 is TGTGCCAGCAGCTTGGGGCGAACAGGGAGAACTAATGAAAAACTGTTTTTT.

The rearrangement joins TRBV4-3 to TRBJ2-2; D unclear. This CDR3 region has 16 residues. Germline assignment: CDR1 LGHNA and CDR2 YSLEER. With 0 bases removed from V and 0 bases from J, the gap between germline ends came to 8 bases. The CDR3 nucleotides read TGCGCCAGCAGCCAAGATCGTCTCGCGAACACCGGGGAGCTGTTTTTT. The encoded protein is CASSQDRLANTGELFF.

This clone was seen a single time. V usage is TRBV28 and J usage is TRBJ1-2, with D uncertain. In germline, CDR1 is MDHEN, CDR2 SYDVKM. The CDR3 has 15 amino acids. The V end lost 6 bases, the J end lost 4 bases, and 18 bases lay between the germline ends. This CDR3 reads CASSQDSTGSYGYTF. CDR3 DNA sequence: TGTGCCAGCAGCCAAGATTCCACGGGGAGCTATGGCTACACCTTC.

The CDR3 bases are TGTGCCAGTAGTGTCTCAGACAGGGAGAACACTGAAGCTTTCTTT. Translation gives CASSVSDRENTEAFF. The chain employs TRBV19 and TRBJ1-1, with 7 bases lining up with TRBD1. This CDR3 has 15 amino acids. Germline trimming cut 5 bases from V and 1 base from J; bases unmatched to any gene: 7. Per germline, CDR1 LNHDA and CDR2 SQIVND (reference sequence).